The entry below gives a single TCR beta chain sequence along with its context. The sample belongs to a study of blood T cell repertoires in COVID-19. On the study more broadly: Nucleic acid was either cDNA or gDNA, and it came from T cells, B-cell-depleted T cells, or PBMCs.

V was trimmed by 2 bases and J by 5 bases, leaving 10 bases between them. Germline V CDR1 and CDR2: SGHAT, FQNNGV. CDR3 size: 13 residues. As processed by the authors: Reference gene primer amplification yielded estimated nucleated cell counts. Here immunoSEQ multiplex PCR was the method, and the copy in TCRdb shows in-frame clones only, minus some. Clone size and V and J calls were adopted from that table, with D and trimming inferred from the DNA. The table has some 350,000 clones, around nine tenths seen once. The chain couples TRBV11-2 to TRBJ2-7; possibly TRBD1 for D (5 bases). The origin of this receptor is a woman aged 18-35 years who had recovered from COVID-19. The sequenced material came from peripheral blood. The CDR3 sequence is CASSLQGINEQYV. In nucleotides, the CDR3 is TGTGCCAGCAGCTTACAGGGTATTAACGAGCAGTACGTC.